This T cell receptor beta chain was sequenced for a study of Ad26.COV2.S vaccination and SARS-CoV-2 variants. Study observations and caveats: Marked by substantial breadth, spike-specific CD8+ and CD4+ T cell responses were reportedly seen after vaccination.

Sequencing used immunoSEQ multiplex PCR; TCRdb keeps in-frame clones, though not all of them. The data hold 300,000 to 450,000 clones, with about 90% observed a single time. About this clone: What it recognizes is unknown.

This CDR3 spans 15 amino acids. After removal of 3 bases from V and 2 bases from J, the junction contained 5 bases not matched to a gene. Germline loops: CDR1 SGHNT, CDR2 YYREEE (reference sequence). This sequence joins TRBV5-4 and TRBJ1-2; the match to TRBD1 covers 9 bases. The sample here was peripheral blood, taken after recovery from COVID-19. This sequence originates from a human donor who had recovered from COVID-19. CDR3 residues: CASSSRGTGNYGYTF. The CDR3 DNA reads as TGTGCCAGCAGCTCCCGCGGGACAGGGAACTATGGCTACACCTTC.